This T cell receptor (beta chain) is from a study of long-term antiretroviral therapy in people with HIV (dated by TCRdb to between 2021 and 2024). For the study in its entirety: The earliest samples were collected roughly a decade before the 2015 WHO recommendation for immediate ART, at a time when ART was usually postponed until CD4 counts fell. A retrospective serial study tested whether ART initiation and durable HIV suppression were associated with changes in peripheral blood TRB repertoire composition and diversity. From 25 to 30 adults with confirmed HIV infection, the cohort provided 192 cryopreserved PBMC samples, gathered serially across a mean of around six years (range 1-12). Among the 30 or so participants with HIV, about 11 were female. Test extractions of a monoclonal T-cell line alongside about 35 polyclonal samples showed no cross-contamination during QIAcube processing.

Inclusion was restricted to participants for whom at least one PBMC sample before ART initiation and at least two post-ART samples were available. Treatment was received in the United States of America by all participants with HIV. Before DNA extraction, cryopreserved samples of roughly 1-10 million PBMC were thawed and washed. At the time of the earliest PBMC sample, participants with HIV were aged between roughly 20 and 60 years. Per participant, PBMC samples came from 1-4 timepoints prior to ART initiation and 2-8 timepoints following ART initiation, for a median of 7 samples. Serial HIV viral load, CD4+ T-cell count, ART history and demographic data were obtained for every participant. Genomic DNA was extracted from unsorted PBMC with a Qiagen kit on a QIAcube, processed in batches of 12 samples. As concerns this clone: This receptor's antigen is unknown. Per-base quality was not reported, and no clone a single base away is much larger than it.

The paper as a whole reports these results and caveats: Owing to limited PBMC availability, only the TCR beta chain was sequenced, without alpha chain pairing. The repertoire was dominated across all time points by expanded TRB clones identified before ART initiation, although this dominance was seen to fluctuate and to decrease in many PLHIV after ART. Unsorted PBMC were profiled instead of sorted CD4+ and CD8+ T cells because pre-ART samples had limited cell numbers. CDR3 length ranges in HIV repertoires were narrower than in controls, and network structure suggested an antigen-experienced repertoire with only a slight naive shift after ART. Starting ART was linked to a significant rise in TRB diversity, yet even after long-term ART the diversity remained significantly lower than in transplant donor controls. No data were available on ART adherence, viral resistance or therapy changes, limiting inferences about post-ART repertoire changes. The samples span the years 2004 to 2017, and the ART regimens used at that time may not be as effective as current regimens.

The immunoSEQ hsTCRB v3.0 assay was used at survey level resolution to sequence the TRB variable region. TRB sequencing targeted a depth of 40,000-50,000 T-cell genomes per sample. An Illumina MiSeq with a v3 150-cycle kit was used to sequence the pooled TRB libraries. In the paper's pipeline: Repertoire analysis ran in R within a reproducible Nextflow workflow covering QC, data transformation and analysis. LymphoSeq2, an R package for AIRR-Seq data exploration, was used to implement custom analyses. A few samples that yielded fewer than 5000 total TRB sequences were excluded, so that 150 to 200 HIV repertoires were analyzed. Among the roughly 180 retained HIV repertoires, more than 55 were collected before ART initiation and approximately 130 after ART initiation. Repertoires were downsampled to 5000 TRB nucleotide sequences, and summary statistics were averaged over 100 downsampling iterations. The analysis kept only TRB sequences whose CDR3 regions were at least seven amino acids long. Diversity was assessed using a clonality score derived from Shannon entropy and using the Gini coefficient. Repertoire networks linked the top 5000 CDR3 amino acid sequences whenever two sequences differed by an edit distance of one. Antigen specificity groups and MHC restriction were predicted for TRB CDR3 amino acid sequences with GLIPH2. To flag known associations with CMV, EBV, HIV or tissue antigens, CDR3 amino acid sequences were compared against VDJdb and McPAS-TCR. Pre-ART, post-ART and control groups were compared with Wilcoxon signed-rank tests and Holm-Bonferroni correction. The immuneACCESS repertoire file appears here via TCRdb, limited to in-frame rearrangements. These files lack a portion of the clones; in checked studies, under half of the deficit traces to unresolved V genes, and the cause of the others is not known. The V and J calls and clone size come from that table; D and trimming were worked out from the DNA. Here the sample has over 25,000 clones; approximately 96% occur a single time. 2% to 2.5% of the sample belongs to the ten largest clones.

Relative to germline, V is 6 bases shorter and J is 0 bases shorter, with 15 bases between their ends. Including cysteine and phenylalanine, the CDR3 has 15 amino acids. Of all the DNA, just the CDR3 is kept, 45 bases in frame from base 1. Looking up the germline V gene (reference sequence) yields CDR1 LNHDA and CDR2 SQIVND. The chain couples TRBV19 to TRBJ2-7; TRBD1 is a possible D gene, resting on 6 matching bases. The TCR was taken from a man between 25 and 39 years old with HIV. This material consisted of unsorted PBMCs, taken 6.5 to 6.6 years after starting antiretroviral therapy. The sequenced DNA is TGTGCCAGTAGCCCTGGGACACCGAGCTCCTACGAGCAGTACTTC. The encoded protein is CASSPGTPSSYEQYF. The CDR3, completed at both ends by the reference TRBV19 and TRBJ2-7 genes, gives the full variable domain DGGITQSPKYLFRKEGQNVTLSCEQNLNHDAMYWYRQDPGQGLRLIYYSQIVNDFQKGDIAEGYSVSREKKESFPLTVTSAQKNPTAFYLCASSPGTPSSYEQYFGPGTRLTVT.